A single sample gave rise to the 12 T cell receptor beta chains below, sequenced in a study of blood T cell repertoires in COVID-19. Assay used: immunoSEQ multiplex PCR; TCRdb lists only in-frame clones, some missing. Here the sample spans about 200,000 clones, over 75% being singletons. Source material: PBMCs or T cells enriched from blood (not recorded which). These receptor sequences come from a woman between 35 and 50 years old with acute COVID-19.

This clone came up a few times. V gene TRBV18 combines with J gene TRBJ1-6; D possibly corresponds to TRBD1 (5 bases). The CDR3 has 14 residues. V lost 4 bases and J lost 6, with 10 bases in between. Germline lookup yields CDR1 KGHSH and CDR2 LQKENI. CDR3 DNA sequence: TGTGCCAGCTCACTTCCAGGGTTTAATTCACCCCTCCACTTT. The encoded protein is CASSLPGFNSPLHF.

The chain combines TRBV5-4 with TRBJ1-2; weak D call: TRBD1 (5 bases). CDR1 is SGHNT and CDR2 is YYREEE in the germline V gene (reference sequence). The CDR3 sequence is 16 residues long. V lost 4 bases to trimming and J lost 0 bases, with 16 bases between them. The chain's CDR3 is CASSPEMDNPNYGYTF. CDR3 nucleotides: TGTGCCAGCAGCCCGGAAATGGACAACCCTAACTATGGCTACACCTTC.

V and J are TRBV18 and TRBJ2-2, with D possibly matching TRBD2 (6 bases). Germline lookup yields CDR1 KGHSH and CDR2 LQKENI. V was clipped by 4 bases and J by 5 bases, with 14 bases between them. The CDR3 has 15 residues. CDR3 loop: CASSHPGAPTGELFF. In DNA form, the CDR3 reads TGTGCCAGCTCACACCCGGGAGCGCCTACCGGGGAGCTGTTTTTT.

The rearrangement joins TRBV5-8 to TRBJ1-1, with a possible D match to TRBD1 (6 bases). Trimming pared 2 bases from V and 1 base from J, leaving 9 bases between. Germline CDR1 reads SGHTS; CDR2 reads YDEGEE. The CDR3 sequence is 14 residues long. In nucleotides, the CDR3 is TGTGCCAGCAGCTTTGGGGGCTGGAACACTGAAGCTTTCTTT. Its translation: CASSFGGWNTEAFF.

The rearrangement uses TRBV19 and TRBJ1-3; maybe TRBD1 (5 bases). Germline values: CDR1 LNHDA, CDR2 SQIVND (reference sequence). V was clipped by 2 bases and J by 6 bases, with 14 bases between them. This CDR3 spans 15 amino acids. The CDR3 nucleotides read TGTGCCAGTAGTATAAGGAGGGGCGAAGAAAACACCATATATTTT. Translated, it gives CASSIRRGEENTIYF.

The chain combines TRBV2 with TRBJ1-1; TRBD1 agrees at 10 bases. Trimming removed 5 bases from V and 6 bases from J; junction bases left unmatched: 9. Germline assignment: CDR1 SNHLY and CDR2 FYNNEI. The CDR3 contains 15 residues. The CDR3 DNA is TGTGCCAGCAGTAAACCGGGACAGGGGACCCCTGAAGCTTTCTTT. It yields the protein CASSKPGQGTPEAFF. The full variable domain, in which reference TRBV2 and TRBJ1-1 provide the parts outside the CDR3, is EPEVTQTPSHQVTQMGQEVILRCVPISNHLYFYWYRQILGQKVEFLVSFYNNEISEKSEIFDDQFSVERPDGSNFTLKIRSTKLEDSAMYFCASSKPGQGTPEAFFGQGTRLTVV.

The chain couples TRBV3-1 (or the pseudogene TRBV3-2) to TRBJ2-2, with 11 bases lining up with TRBD2. The V segment lost 0 bases and the J segment 3 bases; nucleotides outside the gene matches: 3. CDR1 and CDR2 (germline): LGHDT, YNNKEL (reference sequence). This CDR3 has 17 residues. The CDR3 DNA reads as TGTGCCAGCAGCCAAGATAGCGGGGGGGGTTACACCGGGGAGCTGTTTTTT. Amino acid sequence: CASSQDSGGGYTGELFF.

The V call is TRBV11-2, the J call TRBJ1-4, with 10 bases that match TRBD1. The CDR3 has 14 amino acids. Germline values: CDR1 SGHAT, CDR2 FQNNGV. The V segment lost 5 bases and the J segment 8 bases; nucleotides outside the gene matches: 5. CDR3 amino acids: CASSRDRGGEKLFF. DNA for the CDR3: TGTGCCAGCAGCCGGGACAGGGGTGGAGAAAAACTGTTTTTT. The full variable domain, in which reference TRBV11-2 and TRBJ1-4 provide the parts outside the CDR3, is EAGVAQSPRYKIIEKRQSVAFWCNPISGHATLYWYQQILGQGPKLLIQFQNNGVVDDSQLPKDRFSAERLKGVDSTLKIQPAKLEDSAVYLCASSRDRGGEKLFFGSGTQLSVL.

The chain combines TRBV9 with TRBJ2-1; D gene ambiguous. Trimming removed 1 base from V and 7 bases from J, with 15 bases in between. Per germline, CDR1 SGDLS and CDR2 YYNGEE. The CDR3 sequence is 15 residues long. CDR3 bases: TGTGCCAGCAGCGTACTGTTAACCTCCCGGAATGAGCAGTTCTTC. It yields the protein CASSVLLTSRNEQFF.

The J gene is TRBJ1-2, the V gene TRBV9; D is unclear. The CDR3 has 14 residues. The V and J ends lost 2 bases and 5 bases respectively, with 13 bases between them. Germline assignment: CDR1 SGDLS and CDR2 YYNGEE. The CDR3 sequence is CASSVPTAPYGYTF. CDR3 coding DNA: TGTGCCAGCAGCGTTCCTACAGCACCGTATGGCTACACCTTC.

This clone was recorded once. Different DNA sequences within this sample yield the same CDR3. V gene TRBV28 combines with J gene TRBJ1-5; a weak D match, TRBD1 (5 bases). This CDR3 is built from 13 residues. Trimming removed 6 bases at V and 1 base at J, with 7 bases between. The V gene's germline CDR1 is MDHEN and CDR2 SYDVKM. The CDR3 loop reads CASSDRSNQPQHF. CDR3 DNA sequence: TGTGCCAGCAGCGACAGAAGCAATCAGCCCCAGCATTTT.

The gene calls are TRBV5-6 and TRBJ2-5; 10 bases align to TRBD2. The CDR3 is 15 amino acids. V shed 3 bases and J 2 bases; nucleotides not matched to a gene: 4. Germline CDR1 SGHDT, CDR2 YYEEEE. The CDR3 DNA reads TGTGCCAGCAGCTGGGGACTAGCGCTGCAAGAGACCCAGTACTTC. As protein: CASSWGLALQETQYF.